This T cell receptor (beta chain) was recovered during a study of blood T cell repertoires in COVID-19. Only in-frame clones appear in the TCRdb table, and some are missing; sequencing was by immunoSEQ multiplex PCR. This table has about 140,000 clones, around 86% appearing once. This CDR3 spans 14 amino acids. V lost 1 base to trimming and J lost 7 bases, with 13 bases between them. The V gene's germline CDR1 is LGHDT and CDR2 YNNKEL (reference sequence). The receptor was isolated from a human donor in a cohort sampled during active COVID-19. Specimen: peripheral blood. The chain links TRBV3-1 (or the pseudogene TRBV3-2) to TRBJ1-2, with D possibly being TRBD1 (5 bases). DNA for the CDR3: TGTGCCAGCAGCCAAGGGGGGGTAAACGGTGGCTACACCTTC. Amino acids: CASSQGGVNGGYTF.